This T cell receptor beta chain was profiled in a study of T-cell reconstitution after alpha-beta-depleted transplantation in children. This clonotype was counted a few times. CDR3 length equals 13 residues. The junction had 2 bases not matched to a gene; V was cut back by 4 bases and J by 4 bases. Per the germline V gene, CDR1 is SGHDT and CDR2 is YYEEEE. TCRbeta library construction was performed incorporating unique molecular identifiers. TCRdb recomputed calls from the PCR reads with MiXCR, one row per CDR3 protein. Among 600,000 to 700,000 distinct CDR3 sequences, 16% were seen once, and the ten largest hold about 1.1%.

This rearrangement joins TRBV5-6 to TRBJ2-1, with 7 bases that match TRBD2. The sample consisted of PBMCs from the stem cell graft donor, taken from the stem cell graft. This clonotype was obtained from a human donor who donated a stem cell graft to a child with acute myeloid leukemia. This CDR3 reads CASSGGGYNEQFF. CDR3 in DNA: TGTGCCAGCAGCGGGGGGGGATACAATGAGCAGTTCTTC.